A selection of T cell receptor beta chains follows, all from one sample in a study of CD4+ T cells in melanoma. Repertoires were generated with immunoSEQ multiplex PCR, while TCRdb's copy carries only in-frame clones and drops some. Counted here are 20,000 to 25,000 clones, roughly four fifths occurring once; the ten biggest clones make up 3.6%. The sequenced sample was cells from a culture (not recorded whether cultured in vitro). The origin of the receptors is a human donor with melanoma. Each CDR3 is given with its conserved first and last residue.

TRBJ1-4,TRBV19,CASSLDTGLLFF
TRBJ2-3,TRBV11-3,CASSPQGLTSTDTQYF
TRBJ1-2,TRBV11-3,CASRGGAVDDGYTF
TRBJ2-5,TRBV19,CASRPGGQGDGETQYF
TRBJ1-1,TRBV4-1,CASSPRQGHTEAFF
TRBJ2-7,TRBV2,CASTLGGVGEQYF
TRBJ2-5,TRBV5-1,CASSLAMANKETQYF
TRBJ2-7,TRBV5-3,CARSQIRNYEQYF
TRBJ1-2,TRBV4-1,CASSRETGIYGYTF
TRBJ1-1,TRBV6-6,CASIAEVGAFF
TRBJ1-2,TRBV6-1,CASSEDRSGIGYTF
TRBJ2-3,TRBV7-3,CASSLSGGTDTQYF
TRBJ2-1,TRBV7-3,CASSSRGGNEQFF
TRBJ2-5,TRBV10-3,CAISGGLGETQYF
TRBJ2-7,TRBV2,CASSELENSYEQYF
TRBJ2-3,TRBV5-4,CASSKTSGGSTDTQYF
TRBJ1-3,TRBV19,CASSTASSGNTIYF
TRBJ1-2,TRBV6-5,CASRPGTVGGYTF
TRBJ1-1,TRBV19,CASSLQGLNTEAFF
TRBJ2-3,TRBV5-1,CASSLDSTDTQYF
TRBJ2-5,TRBV7-9,CASSLAEGAETQYF
TRBJ2-5,TRBV5-1,CASSSGLAGATRGQTQYF
TRBJ1-1,TRBV14,CASSLRVGGDEAFF
TRBJ2-5,TRBV20-1,CSAPGARTQYF
TRBJ1-2,TRBV5-6,CASRLPRLGGYTF
TRBJ2-1,TRBV2,CASRSLEGGKQFF
TRBJ1-6,TRBV5-1,CASSLDSGLGSPLHF
TRBJ1-5,TRBV21-1,CASSKMGGLREPFRPNQPQHF
TRBJ1-1,TRBV7-3,CASSRVGAAPAFF
TRBJ2-3,TRBV7-3,CASSRDRGGPTTQYF
TRBJ1-2,TRBV5-4,CASSFQGANYGYTF
TRBJ1-1,TRBV18,CASSLTGAAGTEAFF
TRBJ2-1,TRBV29-1,CSARFSMGGEQFF
TRBJ2-7,TRBV10-2,CASSGQYSYEQYF
TRBJ2-5,TRBV11-2,CASSPLRGTAQETQYF
TRBJ2-5,TRBV5-8,CASSLTGHGETQYF
TRBJ2-7,TRBV30,CAWSVAYEQYF
TRBJ1-6,TRBV2,CASSESGGATPLHF
TRBJ1-1,TRBV7-9,CASSRPPLEAFF
TRBJ1-2,TRBV27,CASSLREAPKTNYGYTF
TRBJ2-3,TRBV7-9,CASSPQTDTQYF
TRBJ2-3,TRBV30,CAWTLDSTDTQYF
TRBJ2-4,TRBV6-6,CASTSAEGNIQYF
TRBJ1-4,TRBV5-4,CASSLAGTGNEKLFF
TRBJ2-1,TRBV19,CASSTLNYNEQFF
TRBJ1-4,TRBV4-2,CASSHGRTGTEKLFF
TRBJ1-5,TRBV5-1,CASSLGLDQPQHF
TRBJ1-1,TRBV10-1,CASSKGQMNTEAFF
TRBJ2-6,TRBV6-6,CASIPTVSGANVLTF
TRBJ1-2,TRBV2,CASSGTEEGGNYGYTF
TRBJ2-6,TRBV4-1,CASSRTRRGAGSGANVLTF
TRBJ1-1,TRBV5-6,CASSLVDRAPEAFF